The rows below give T cell receptor beta chains drawn from one sample of a study of shared clonotypes between healthy human individuals. This table comes from immunoSEQ multiplex PCR, and its TCRdb copy is limited to in-frame clones, with some not included. The sample lists about 1 million clones; approximately 68% were seen once. The specimen was memory CD4+ T cells sorted from blood. The receptors originated from a man between 18 and 29 years old in good health. The CDR3 runs from the conserved cysteine through the conserved F or W. A D gene is named only where the DNA matches it firmly. Clone size is stated in some rows and not others, as once, few, many or a class when expanded.

TRBV18	TRBJ1-1	.	.	TGTGCCAGCTCACCCTCCGGGACACCCTCTGTGACTGAAGCTTTCTTT	CASSPSGTPSVTEAFF
TRBV5-6	TRBJ2-7	.	.	TGTGCCAGCAGCTTGGTCCGACAGGGAGGGGTCACCGAGCAGTACTTC	CASSLVRQGGVTEQYF
TRBV7-9	TRBJ2-7	.	.	TGTGCCAGCAGCTTTGGGGGGGACAGGAGAGAGCAGTACTTC	CASSFGGDRREQYF
TRBV5-4	TRBJ2-2	.	.	TGTGCCAGCAGGGCCTTCACCGGGGAGCTGTTTTTT	CASRAFTGELFF
TRBV7-8	TRBJ1-5	.	.	TGTGCCAGCAGCTTATGGAAGGACGATCAGCCCCAGCATTTT	CASSLWKDDQPQHF
TRBV15	TRBJ2-7	.	few	TGTGCCACCAGCAGGGACTGGGCCGAGCAGTACTTC	CATSRDWAEQYF
TRBV9	TRBJ2-1	.	.	TGTGCCAGCAGCGCCCAGGGGAGGGGTTATAATGAGCAGTTCTTC	CASSAQGRGYNEQFF
TRBV5-1	TRBJ1-1	.	.	TGCGCCAGCAGCGCAGACAGAGGTGAAGCTTTCTTT	CASSADRGEAFF
TRBV5-4	TRBJ1-5	TRBD1	.	TGTGCCAGCAGCATAGGGACAGGGGGCAATCAGCCCCAGCATTTT	CASSIGTGGNQPQHF
TRBV6-1	TRBJ1-5	TRBD1	.	TGTGCCAGCAGGAGGACAGGGGACAATCAGCCCCAGCATTTT	CASRRTGDNQPQHF
TRBV6-1	TRBJ2-7	TRBD2	.	TGTGCCAGCGGATCAGCGGGGAGCAGCTACGAGCAGTACTTC	CASGSAGSSYEQYF
TRBV12-5	TRBJ2-7	TRBD1	.	TGTGCTAGTGGTTTGCCCCCAGCCGGGACAGGGGAAACCTACGAGCAGTACTTC	CASGLPPAGTGETYEQYF
TRBV7-9	TRBJ2-2	.	.	TGTGCCAGCAGCCCCTCGGGGGCGGCCCCCGACACCGGGGAGCTGTTTTTT	CASSPSGAAPDTGELFF
TRBV15	TRBJ1-2	.	.	TGTGCCACCAGCAGAGAAGACGGGGGAGGCTACACCTTC	CATSREDGGGYTF